The source of this T cell receptor (beta chain) is a study of PD-1 blockade in classical Hodgkin lymphoma. CDR1 and CDR2 from the germline V gene are SGDLS and YYNGEE. CDR3 length: 16 amino acids. The ends lost 3 bases at V and 2 bases at J; junction bases unmatched: 9. Autologous stem cell transplantation was followed by relapse in every patient, and brentuximab vedotin exposure varied. Assay used: immunoSEQ multiplex PCR; TCRdb lists only in-frame clones, some missing. The data hold approximately 70,000 clones, with just over 90% observed a single time. The specimen was peripheral blood mononuclear cells (PBMCs), collected at baseline. The chain uses TRBV9 and TRBJ2-3, with 7 bases matching TRBD2. This receptor was taken from a human donor with classical Hodgkin lymphoma. The chain's CDR3 is CASSGGERGLTDTQYF. In nucleotides, the CDR3 is TGTGCCAGCAGCGGGGGGGAGCGGGGCCTCACAGATACGCAGTATTTT.